This TCR beta chain was recorded in a study of CXCR3-negative and CXCR3-positive naive CD8 T cells (dated by TCRdb to between 2017 and 2020). Some background on the complete study: In total, some 140 million TRB reads were obtained, or roughly 1.5 +/- 0.3 million reads per library. The diversity and physicochemical repertoire analyses included 11 donors pooled from two independent experiments. The TRBV-TRBJ cluster analysis covered naive subsets from several donors and memory cells from 3 donors. Study-wide conclusions, independent of this receptor: Because CXCR3 expression was partially decreased after cryopreservation, freshly isolated PBMCs were used for most assays. Similar TRBV-TRBJ usage was shown by naive CXCR3-negative and CXCR3-positive cells from the same donor, whereas distinct patterns were shown by memory cells. Surface CD5, linked to self-reactivity in mice, was comparable between naive subsets; TCR interaction strength was therefore also inferred from TRB CDR3 physicochemical properties. Both naive subsets had comparably high repertoire diversity, while memory CD8+ T cells had much lower repertoire diversity. TRB CDR3s from CXCR3-positive naive cells showed higher hydrophobicity (lower Kidera factor 4), lower energy, and higher strength and volume indices than CXCR3-negative naive cells.

Of note for this clonotype: Its antigen is not yet known.

Based on the germline V gene, the CDR1 and CDR2 sequences are SQVTM and ANQGSEA. From the cysteine up to the phenylalanine, the CDR3 has a length of 13 residues. The protein alone is recorded here. The data were produced on a NextSeq 550. The Human TCR Profiling Kit (MiLaboratory) was used to prepare UMI-labeled 5' RACE TRB cDNA libraries. The full amount of extracted RNA was used for cDNA synthesis, and the full amount of resulting cDNA was used for PCR amplification. The libraries were made side by side, with each library going through the same number of PCR cycles. Concerning the study's data processing: With a minimum of two reads required per UMI, MIGEC and MiXCR pulled out about 49,000 +/- 11,000 unique UMI-labeled TRB cDNA molecules from each library. On average, each library contained approximately 40,000 +/- 10,000 functional in-frame TRB CDR3 nucleotide clonotypes without stop codons. Diversity metrics, including normalized Shannon-Wiener and Chao1, were computed in VDJtools after downsampling to 5000 UMI-labeled TRB molecules per sample. For the central five CDR3 residues, VDJtools calculated physicochemical properties weighted by clonotype size, namely interaction energy, strength, volume and Kidera factor 4. TCRdb reprocessed the reads and assigns one entry to each CDR3 protein sequence, leaving out DNA. The authors' filters were not applied to this entry. The table held for this sample gives approximately 5,800 distinct CDR3 sequences. The top ten clonotypes cover 2% to 2.5% of the sample.

Each CD8+ T cell subset was flow-sorted in triplicate, and 300,000 or so cells per subset were placed directly into RLT lysis buffer. To exclude memory contaminants, naive CD8+ T cells were stringently defined as CD45RO-CCR7+CD27+CD95-. Peripheral blood mononuclear cells were isolated from buffy coats by standard density gradient centrifugation. A FACSAria III was used to flow-sort naive CXCR3-negative and CXCR3-positive CD8+ T cells. Total RNA was extracted from sorted cells using an RNeasy Mini Kit. The specimen was naive CXCR3+ CD8+ T cells from blood. What this sample's cell subset or site label stands for: CD45RO-CCR7+CD27+CD95- naive CD8+ T cells expressing CXCR3 (TNR3+). The sequence is built from TRBV29-1 and TRBJ2-7; the TCRdb call, TRBD1, lacks DNA for checking. The sequence derives from a human donor in good health. Some clones in this sample may be carry-over from other donors' samples. The CDR3 sequence is CSVGDGASYEQYF.